The 18 T cell receptor beta chains presented below share a single source sample, sequenced in a study of control samples from healthy donors and cancer patients. Assay used: immunoSEQ multiplex PCR; TCRdb lists only in-frame clones, some missing. The sample holds about 75,000 clones, 94% seen once. The specimen sequenced was blood. The receptor set was obtained from a woman aged 40 to 50 in good health.

The chain links TRBV12-3 or TRBV12-4 to TRBJ1-1; D ambiguous. Trimming cost V 3 bases and J 6 bases, with 8 bases left between them. The CDR3 spans 12 residues. CDR3 region: CASSFIFAEAFF. The CDR3 coding sequence is TGTGCCAGCAGTTTTATTTTTGCTGAAGCTTTCTTT.

V usage is TRBV2 and J usage is TRBJ2-1; TRBD1 aligns across 7 bases. J lost 10 bases, V lost 6 bases, and 9 bases had no gene match. Germline V gene sequence: CDR1 SNHLY, CDR2 FYNNEI. This CDR3 comprises 13 residues. CDR3 bases: TGTGCCAGCAGCGAGGACAGGACGGCGGAGCAGTTCTTC. Translated: CASSEDRTAEQFF.

The CDR3 protein is CAISAIISRGGDEKLFF. CDR3 DNA: TGTGCCATCAGTGCAATTATAAGTCGAGGGGGCGACGAAAAACTGTTTTTT. The gene calls are TRBV10-3 and TRBJ1-4; the match to TRBD1 covers 7 bases. Germline CDR1 ENHRY, CDR2 SYGVKD. The length of the CDR3 is 17 residues. The V segment lost 4 bases and the J segment 8 bases; nucleotides outside the gene matches: 16.

The chain carries TRBV6-2 or TRBV6-3 and TRBJ2-2, with 14 bases aligning to TRBD2. The CDR3 loop spans 19 amino acids. V lost 2 bases and J lost 5; bases outside the gene matches: 10. Germline V CDR1 and CDR2: MNHEY, SVGEGT. The chain's CDR3 is CASSYLPGTSGGGTGELFF. The CDR3 DNA is TGTGCCAGCAGTTACCTACCCGGGACTAGCGGGGGAGGTACCGGGGAGCTGTTTTTT.

The chain recombines TRBV2 with TRBJ2-3; D possibly corresponds to TRBD1 (5 bases). The CDR3 has 15 residues. Per the germline V gene, CDR1 is SNHLY and CDR2 is FYNNEI. Deletions cut 5 bases from V and 1 base from J, with 13 bases between. CDR3 sequence: CASSKGIGGTDTQYF. CDR3 bases: TGTGCCAGCAGTAAGGGAATAGGGGGCACAGATACGCAGTATTTT.

For the CDR3, the DNA is TGTGCCAGCAGTGCGACAGGGGGCAATCAGCCCCAGCATTTT. It yields the protein CASSATGGNQPQHF. This sequence joins TRBV2 and TRBJ1-5; 8 nucleotides line up with TRBD1. V lost 4 bases, J lost 2 bases, and 1 base stayed unmatched. This CDR3 comprises 14 residues. CDR1 and CDR2 from the germline V gene are SNHLY and FYNNEI.

V and J are TRBV29-1 and TRBJ2-7, with TRBD2 as a possible D gene (6 bases). The germline gives CDR1 SQVTM, CDR2 ANQGSEA. V was shortened by 4 bases and J by 3 bases, with 7 bases between the two germline ends. The CDR3 sequence is 11 residues long. CDR3 sequence reads: CSVGDFYEQYF. CDR3 coding DNA: TGCAGCGTTGGGGACTTCTACGAGCAGTACTTC.

The rearrangement uses TRBV10-3 and TRBJ2-5; 7 bases align to TRBD1. Germline lookup yields CDR1 ENHRY and CDR2 SYGVKD. The CDR3 loop spans 13 amino acids. Trimming took 6 bases from V and 3 from J; bases not matched to a gene: 4. The CDR3 nucleotides read TGTGCCATCAGGGGGACAGATGAAGAGACCCAGTACTTC. This codes for CAIRGTDEETQYF.

CDR3 protein: CASSLQRTANYGYTF. The CDR3 DNA reads as TGTGCCAGCAGTTTACAACGGACGGCTAACTATGGCTACACCTTC. V and J are TRBV27 and TRBJ1-2, with D hard to call. V was trimmed by 2 bases and J by 0 bases, leaving 10 bases between them. CDR1 and CDR2 from the germline V gene are MNHEY and SMNVEV (reference sequence). The CDR3 extends over 15 amino acids.

A word on this clone: Other DNA sequences from this sample encode an identical CDR3 as well. The genes are TRBV18 and TRBJ2-5, with 7 bases aligning to TRBD1. Germline-derived CDR1 and CDR2 are KGHSH and LQKENI. This CDR3 contains 14 residues. V trimming: 3 bases; J trimming: 1 base; junction bases outside the gene matches: 2. CDR3 DNA: TGTGCCAGCTCACCCGGACAGGTCCAAGAGACCCAGTACTTC. Protein sequence: CASSPGQVQETQYF.

This chain links TRBV27 with TRBJ1-1; D ambiguous. The CDR3 has 14 residues. CDR1 is MNHEY, CDR2 SMNVEV, per germline (reference sequence). V lost 2 bases to trimming and J lost 3 bases, with 10 bases between them. CDR3: CASSLEPRDTEAFF. CDR3 in DNA: TGTGCCAGCAGTTTAGAACCCCGGGACACTGAAGCTTTCTTT.

The rearrangement links TRBV28 to TRBJ1-5; D is undetermined. The CDR3 has 14 residues. CDR1 and CDR2 from the germline V gene are MDHEN and SYDVKM. The V and J ends lost 7 bases and 4 bases respectively, with 14 bases between them. The DNA for the CDR3 is TGTGCCAGCAATATTTTGTCGGCGAATCAGCCCCAGCATTTT. Translating it yields CASNILSANQPQHF.

V and J are TRBV4-2 and TRBJ1-1; no clear D gene. The CDR3 consists of 14 residues. Germline V gene data show CDR1 as LGHNA and CDR2 as YNFKEQ. Trimming left V 6 bases short and J 1 base short, with 12 bases between. CDR3 bases: TGTGCCAGCAGGACCCCAACGGGGAACACTGAAGCTTTCTTT. Amino acids: CASRTPTGNTEAFF.

V and J are TRBV7-9 and TRBJ2-7; D is unclear. V was pared by 5 bases and J by 2 bases, with 10 bases between. In germline, CDR1 is SEHNR, CDR2 FQNEAQ (reference sequence). The CDR3 consists of 13 residues. The CDR3 loop is CASSPRQTYEQYF. In DNA form, the CDR3 reads TGTGCCAGCAGCCCACGGCAAACCTACGAGCAGTACTTC.

The chain joins TRBV5-1 to TRBJ2-3; no clear D. CDR3 length: 14 amino acids. The germline V gene encodes CDR1 SGHRS and CDR2 YFSETQ. Trimming cost V 7 bases and J 4 bases, with 16 bases left between them. The CDR3, as DNA: TGCGCCAGCCGAAGCGAGTCAGGAGCAGATACGCAGTATTTT. Translating it yields CASRSESGADTQYF. The variable domain in full, completed from reference TRBV5-1 and TRBJ2-3, reads KAGVTQTPRYLIKTRGQQVTLSCSPISGHRSVSWYQQTPGQGLQFLFEYFSETQRNKGNFPGRFSGRQFSNSRSEMNVSTLELGDSALYLCASRSESGADTQYFGPGTRLTVL.

The rearrangement links TRBV13 to TRBJ2-1; TRBD2 matches 10 bases. CDR3 size: 18 residues. Per the germline V gene, CDR1 is PRHDT and CDR2 is FYEKMQ (reference sequence). V lost 4 bases, J lost 6 bases, and 15 bases stayed unmatched. The CDR3 coding sequence is TGTGCCAGCAGCTCGACAGGACCCCTTAGCGGGAGGTTCAATGAGCAGTTCTTC. This sequence encodes CASSSTGPLSGRFNEQFF.

This clone was detected once. The chain couples TRBV6-6 to TRBJ2-1, with D possibly TRBD1 on 6 matching bases. Germline values: CDR1 MNHNY, CDR2 SVGAGI (reference sequence). The CDR3 length is 14 residues. The germline V and J ends were trimmed by 10 bases and 0 bases, with 13 bases remaining between them. CDR3 residues: CATSTGTSYNEQFF. CDR3 in DNA: TGTGCCACCTCGACAGGAACCTCCTACAATGAGCAGTTCTTC.

The chain has TRBV7-6 and TRBJ2-5; 7 nucleotides match TRBD2. Per the germline V gene, CDR1 is SGHVS and CDR2 is FNYEAQ. This CDR3 region has 16 residues. The junction had 14 bases not matched to a gene; V was cut back by 5 bases and J by 5 bases. The CDR3, as DNA: TGTGCCAGCAGCCAAAGTGGTGGGGGGGTGAGGGAGACCCAGTACTTC. It codes for CASSQSGGGVRETQYF.